This TCR beta chain was recorded in a study of T-cell memory formation after mild COVID-19. V shed 4 bases, J shed 12 bases, and the junction held 11 bases outside the gene matches. The length of the CDR3 is 14 residues. CDR1 SGHTA and CDR2 FQGNSA come from the germline V gene. TCRdb re-analysed the 5' RACE reads in MiXCR, keeping a single row per CDR3 protein. The table shows 150,000 to 200,000 distinct CDR3 sequences, with about 9.9% occurring only once. This clonotype showed up many times. The J gene is TRBJ2-5, the V gene TRBV7-2, with TRBD1 matching over 10 bases. The TCR sequence derives from a man aged 18 to 30 who had mild COVID-19 (a few samples of this study predate the infection). Cell type and time point are not known. The sample taken for sequencing was PBMCs or a T cell subset sorted from them (not recorded which). The CDR3 DNA sequence: TGTGCCAGCAGCTCCACGGGACAGGGGTCGTTTGAGTACTTC. Translation gives CASSSTGQGSFEYF. The complete variable domain, with remaining parts taken from reference TRBV7-2 and TRBJ2-5, reads GAGVSQSPSNKVTEKGKDVELRCDPISGHTALYWYRQSLGQGLEFLIYFQGNSAPDKSGLPSDRFSAERTGGSVSTLTIQRTQQEDSAVYLCASSSTGQGSFEYFGPGTRLLVL.